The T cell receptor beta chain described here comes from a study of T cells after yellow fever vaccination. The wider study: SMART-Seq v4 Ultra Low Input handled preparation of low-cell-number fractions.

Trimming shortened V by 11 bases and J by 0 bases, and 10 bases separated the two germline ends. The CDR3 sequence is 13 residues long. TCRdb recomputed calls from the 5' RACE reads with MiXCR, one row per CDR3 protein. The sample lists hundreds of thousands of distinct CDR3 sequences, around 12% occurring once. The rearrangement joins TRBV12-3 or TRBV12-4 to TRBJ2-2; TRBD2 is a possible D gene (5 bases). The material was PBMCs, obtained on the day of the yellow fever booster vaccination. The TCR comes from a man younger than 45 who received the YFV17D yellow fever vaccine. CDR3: CADGGPNTGELFF. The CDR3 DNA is TGTGCCGATGGAGGCCCGAACACCGGGGAGCTGTTTTTT.